Listed here is a single T cell receptor beta chain. The antigen remains undetermined. Sequencing used immunoSEQ multiplex PCR; TCRdb keeps in-frame clones, though not all of them. The repertoire holds over 70,000 clones, with about three quarters as singletons. The data are from a study of T cell responses to AZD1222 COVID-19 vaccine. Findings of the study overall: Spike-specific TCR breadth and depth both grew after two AZD1222 doses.

V was cut by 2 bases and J by 6 bases, with 14 bases left in between. There are 14 residues in the CDR3. Germline assignment: CDR1 MNHEY and CDR2 SVGAGI. The sample in question was peripheral blood, obtained 28 days after the second dose of the MenACWY control vaccine. This clonotype originated in an adult who received the MenACWY meningococcal vaccine as a control. This chain links TRBV6-5 with TRBJ2-7, with a possible D match to TRBD2 (5 bases). The CDR3 DNA reads TGTGCCAGCAGTTACATAGCGTCCCCCCTCGAGCAGTACTTC. Residues: CASSYIASPLEQYF.